This TCR beta chain was obtained from a study of cytomegalovirus exposure and HLA in healthy donors. The CDR3 sequence is 12 residues long. V lost 6 bases and J lost 8, with 11 bases in between. Germline V gene lookup returns CDR1 SNHLY and CDR2 FYNNEI. The PCR had 60 Vbeta and 13 Jbeta primers. Only in-frame clones appear in the TCRdb table, and some are missing; sequencing was by immunoSEQ multiplex PCR. This table has about 150,000 clones, less than 85% appearing once. The chain carries TRBV2 and TRBJ2-1, with a tentative D call TRBD1 (5 bases). The receptor was isolated from a man between 18 and 35 years old in good health and CMV-seronegative. Sequencing input: PBMCs. CDR3 bases: TGTGCCAGCAGCACAGGCAGCCATGAGCAGTTCTTC. It encodes CASSTGSHEQFF. The full variable domain, completed using reference TRBV2 and TRBJ2-1, is EPEVTQTPSHQVTQMGQEVILRCVPISNHLYFYWYRQILGQKVEFLVSFYNNEISEKSEIFDDQFSVERPDGSNFTLKIRSTKLEDSAMYFCASSTGSHEQFFGPGTRLTVL.